Shown below are 20 T cell receptor beta chains from a single sample sequenced in a study of identical twins. TCRdb used MiXCR to reprocess the 5' RACE reads, holding one entry per CDR3 protein. The table lists hundreds of thousands of distinct CDR3 sequences, 5.5% to 7.5% of them singletons. The sample was naive T cells sorted from blood. The receptors were sampled from a man younger than 30 in good health.

This clonotype has only a few counts. The chain combines TRBV4-1 with TRBJ1-1; D not certain. The germline V gene has CDR1 MGHRA and CDR2 YSYEKL. The CDR3 extends over 11 amino acids. Trimming shortened V by 6 bases and J by 4 bases, and 6 bases separated the two germline ends. The CDR3 DNA follows: TGCGCCAGCAGGGAGGGCACTGAAGCTTTCTTT. Amino acids: CASREGTEAFF.

This clonotype was counted ten times or more. This chain joins TRBV20-1 and TRBJ2-7; TRBD2 matches at 15 bases. J lost 5 bases, V lost 0 bases, and 5 bases had no gene match. This CDR3 contains 16 residues. CDR1 is DFQATT and CDR2 is SNEGSKA in the germline V gene (reference sequence). The CDR3 spells CSARDRTSGRGNEQYF. The CDR3 nucleotides are TGCAGTGCTAGAGATAGGACTAGCGGGAGGGGCAACGAGCAGTACTTC.

In its sample, this clonotype was seen many times. The V call is TRBV7-9, the J call TRBJ2-1; TRBD2 might be the D (5 bases). The germline V and J ends were trimmed by 11 bases and 6 bases, with 8 bases remaining between them. Per the germline V gene, CDR1 is SEHNR and CDR2 is FQNEAQ (reference sequence). There are 10 residues in the CDR3. CDR3 nucleotides: TGTGCCGAGGGCGTCAATGAGCAGTTCTTC. As protein: CAEGVNEQFF.

This clonotype was seen ten or more times. This rearrangement joins TRBV5-1 to TRBJ2-1; 8 nucleotides match TRBD1. This CDR3 comprises 15 residues. J gave up 3 bases and V 0 bases, and 2 bases lay outside the gene matches. The germline gives CDR1 SGHRS, CDR2 YFSETQ. CDR3 loop: CASSLAGQGYNEQFF. In nucleotides, the CDR3 is TGCGCCAGCAGCTTGGCCGGACAGGGCTACAATGAGCAGTTCTTC.

This clonotype was picked up many times. The genes are TRBV29-1 and TRBJ2-5, with 12 bases lining up with TRBD2. This CDR3 has 13 amino acids. V trimming: 4 bases; J trimming: 5 bases; junction bases outside the gene matches: 2. Germline V gene data show CDR1 as SQVTM and CDR2 as ANQGSEA. The chain's CDR3 is CSVALAGGETQYF. The DNA for the CDR3 is TGCAGCGTTGCGCTAGCGGGAGGGGAGACCCAGTACTTC.

The rearrangement links TRBV11-2 to TRBJ2-5; D is ambiguous. Looked up from germline, CDR1 is SGHAT and CDR2 is FQNNGV. Trimming cost V 4 bases and J 4 bases, with 10 bases left between them. CDR3 length: 13 amino acids. Here the CDR3 DNA reads TGTGCCAGCAGCTCGTCAGGATTAGAGACCCAGTACTTC. This translates into CASSSSGLETQYF.

This clonotype was seen a handful of times. The chain couples TRBV7-9 to TRBJ2-2, with 7 bases that match TRBD2. The CDR3 extends over 17 amino acids. Per germline, CDR1 SEHNR and CDR2 FQNEAQ (reference sequence). The V gene end was trimmed by 4 bases and the J gene end by 5 bases; junction bases not matched to a gene: 13. The CDR3 coding sequence is TGTGCCAGCAGCTCACCCTTAGCGGGTGTGGAAACCGGGGAGCTGTTTTTT. It codes for CASSSPLAGVETGELFF.

This clonotype was observed many times. The CDR3 sequence is CASSQGRFYGYTF. The CDR3, as DNA: TGTGCCAGCAGCCAAGGACGGTTCTATGGCTACACCTTC. J is TRBJ1-2 and V is TRBV3-1; D is uncertain. Germline V CDR1 and CDR2: LGHDT, YNNKEL (reference sequence). V lost 1 base, J lost 4 bases, and 7 bases lay in between. This CDR3 has 13 amino acids.

The chain couples TRBV25-1 to TRBJ2-5; D is perhaps TRBD2 (6 bases). The V and J ends lost 3 bases and 5 bases respectively, with 13 bases between them. Germline values: CDR1 MGHDK, CDR2 SYGVNS. The length of the CDR3 is 14 residues. In DNA, the CDR3 is TGTGCCAGCAGTGACTCGACTAGTGTGGAGACCCAGTACTTC. This sequence encodes CASSDSTSVETQYF.

This rearrangement joins TRBV6-1 to TRBJ2-2; D gene uncertain. Germline assignment: CDR1 MNHNS and CDR2 SASEGT. The CDR3 has 14 amino acids. V lost 3 bases to trimming and J lost 1 base, with 6 bases between them. The CDR3 loop reads CASSEQQNTGELFF. The CDR3 DNA is TGTGCCAGCAGTGAGCAACAGAACACCGGGGAGCTGTTTTTT.

This clonotype has ten or more counts. This chain joins TRBV20-1 and TRBJ1-6; tentatively, D is TRBD1 (5 bases). The V end was cut by 0 bases, the J end by 3 bases, with 15 bases between. Germline V lookup: CDR1 DFQATT, CDR2 SNEGSKA (reference sequence). This CDR3 is 17 amino acids long. As DNA, the CDR3 is TGCAGTGCTAGAGATTGGGGAAGGGGAAACTATAATTCACCCCTCCACTTT. Translated: CSARDWGRGNYNSPLHF.

A few counts support this clonotype. This rearrangement joins TRBV12-3 or TRBV12-4 to TRBJ2-2, with TRBD1 matching over 7 bases. The CDR3 is 14 residues long. The trim removed 6 bases at V and 4 bases at J, leaving 5 bases unmatched. CDR3 protein: CASSKQGSTGELFF. CDR3 nucleotide sequence: TGTGCCAGCAGCAAACAGGGGAGCACCGGGGAGCTGTTTTTT.

The chain recombines TRBV7-3 with TRBJ2-1, with D tentatively TRBD1 (6 bases). The V gene's germline CDR1 is SGHTA and CDR2 FQGTGA. The length of the CDR3 is 14 residues. Trimming shortened V by 5 bases and J by 7 bases, and 15 bases separated the two germline ends. The CDR3 nucleotides are TGTGCCAGCAGCATAAACCCAGGGGCTAATGAGCAGTTCTTC. Translation gives CASSINPGANEQFF.

This clonotype was detected only a few times. The rearrangement joins TRBV11-2 to TRBJ2-7, with 8 bases that match TRBD1. This CDR3 has 15 amino acids. CDR1 and CDR2 (germline): SGHAT, FQNNGV. The trim removed 3 bases at V and 6 bases at J, leaving 10 bases unmatched. In nucleotides, the CDR3 is TGTGCCAGCAGCTTCATTCCCGGGACAGGTCGCGAGCAGTACTTC. It is translated as CASSFIPGTGREQYF.

This clonotype turned up a few times. V usage is TRBV6-5 and J usage is TRBJ2-4, with D possibly matching TRBD1 (6 bases). Trimming took 3 bases from V and 5 from J, leaving 11 bases between them. The CDR3 totals 14 residues. Germline CDR1 is MNHEY and CDR2 is SVGAGI. CDR3 protein: CASSYEAGENIQYF. CDR3 nucleotides: TGTGCCAGCAGTTATGAGGCAGGGGAAAACATTCAGTACTTC.

Ten or more counts support this clonotype. The chain has TRBV5-1 and TRBJ2-1; possibly TRBD1 or TRBD2 for D (5 bases each). Trimming shortened V by 4 bases and J by 5 bases, and 13 bases separated the two germline ends. Germline CDR1 reads SGHRS; CDR2 reads YFSETQ. This CDR3 spans 14 amino acids. The chain's CDR3 is CASSLARGNNEQFF. Written as DNA, the CDR3 is TGCGCCAGCAGCCTCGCGAGGGGAAACAATGAGCAGTTCTTC. The full variable domain, with the rest looked up from reference TRBV5-1 and TRBJ2-1, is KAGVTQTPRYLIKTRGQQVTLSCSPISGHRSVSWYQQTPGQGLQFLFEYFSETQRNKGNFPGRFSGRQFSNSRSEMNVSTLELGDSALYLCASSLARGNNEQFFGPGTRLTVL.

Many counts were recorded for this clonotype. This rearrangement joins TRBV24-1 to TRBJ2-7, with 8 bases identical to TRBD1. The length of the CDR3 is 16 residues. In germline, CDR1 is KGHDR, CDR2 SFDVKD. After removal of 3 bases from V and 4 bases from J, the junction contained 10 bases not matched to a gene. The CDR3 spells CATSDAKEDRAYEQYF. The CDR3 DNA reads TGTGCCACCAGTGATGCGAAGGAGGACAGGGCGTACGAGCAGTACTTC.

The chain is built from TRBV18 and TRBJ2-2; 9 bases fit TRBD1. This CDR3 comprises 18 residues. The germline gives CDR1 KGHSH, CDR2 LQKENI. Unmatched junction bases numbered 12, after V lost 0 bases and J lost 7 bases. CDR3 DNA: TGTGCCAGCTCACCACCATCTATCGGGACAGGGAGAGGCGGGGAGCTGTTTTTT. This translates into CASSPPSIGTGRGGELFF.

Ten or more counts support this clonotype. V and J are TRBV4-1 and TRBJ2-1, with 8 nucleotides matching TRBD2. The germline gives CDR1 MGHRA, CDR2 YSYEKL. Germline trimming cut 0 bases from V and 9 bases from J; bases unmatched to any gene: 13. This CDR3 spans 17 amino acids. Here the CDR3 reads CASSQDSSGSRLGEQFF. The CDR3 nucleotides read TGCGCCAGCAGCCAAGATTCGAGCGGGAGTCGATTGGGTGAGCAGTTCTTC.

This clonotype was seen many times. This chain connects TRBV12-3 or TRBV12-4 to TRBJ2-1, with D possibly being TRBD2 (6 bases). The CDR3 loop spans 15 amino acids. V lost 7 bases to trimming and J lost 10 bases, with 23 bases between them. DNA of the CDR3: TGTGCCAGCACTAAGCCCGGGACTGGCTATAAGGAGCAGTTCTTC. It is translated as CASTKPGTGYKEQFF.